These 10 T cell receptor beta chains were sequenced from one sample in a study of blood T cell repertoires in COVID-19 (dated by TCRdb to the early 2020s). Libraries were made using the immunoSEQ multiplex PCR assay. Sourced from immuneACCESS, this table was stored by TCRdb with only in-frame sequences that have V and J called. A share of the clones is absent; for the studies checked, an unresolved V gene accounts for under half, and the remainder has no known explanation. The sample table records 140,000 to 150,000 clones; around 90% of these occur just once. Jointly, the top ten make up roughly 4% of the sample. The source material was PBMCs or T cells enriched from blood (not recorded which). These receptors came from a woman in her 40s who had been exposed to COVID-19.

The gene calls are TRBV15 and TRBJ2-1, with D possibly being TRBD2 (6 bases). V lost 6 bases and J 3 bases, leaving 12 bases between the germline ends. Germline V CDR1 and CDR2: LNHNV, YYDKDF (reference sequence). The CDR3 extends over 14 amino acids. The CDR3 nucleotides are TGTGCCACCAGAGGGGCTAGCGACTACAATGAGCAGTTCTTC. This sequence encodes CATRGASDYNEQFF.

V gene TRBV11-2 combines with J gene TRBJ2-3; 7 bases map to TRBD1. The CDR3 spans 15 residues. The V gene's germline CDR1 is SGHAT and CDR2 FQNNGV. With 0 bases clipped from V and 4 bases from J, the junction kept 4 bases outside the gene matches. CDR3: CASSLDRGTPDTQYF. Here the CDR3 DNA reads TGTGCCAGCAGCTTAGACAGGGGGACGCCAGATACGCAGTATTTT.

The chain employs TRBV6-4 and TRBJ1-2; no definite D call. Germline CDR1 is MRHNA and CDR2 is SNTAGT. This CDR3 region has 15 residues. V was clipped by 0 bases and J by 4 bases, with 12 bases between them. The CDR3 loop is CASSDSGELSYGYTF. CDR3 coding DNA: TGTGCCAGCAGTGACTCCGGGGAACTTTCCTATGGCTACACCTTC.

The J gene is TRBJ1-4, the V gene TRBV5-8; TRBD1 might be the D (5 bases). Germline values: CDR1 SGHTS, CDR2 YDEGEE. V gave up 4 bases and J gave up 7 bases, with 20 bases separating them. The CDR3 extends over 16 amino acids. The CDR3 spells CASSPGSRVKSEKLFF. DNA of the CDR3: TGTGCCAGCAGCCCAGGGTCCCGCGTGAAGAGTGAAAAACTGTTTTTT.

This rearrangement joins TRBV10-3 to TRBJ2-3; 13 bases line up with TRBD2. The V gene end was trimmed by 5 bases and the J gene end by 2 bases; junction bases not matched to a gene: 4. Looked up from germline, CDR1 is ENHRY and CDR2 is SYGVKD. This CDR3 contains 16 residues. The CDR3 sequence is CAISPGLAGATDTQYF. As DNA, the CDR3 is TGTGCCATCAGTCCCGGACTAGCGGGAGCCACAGATACGCAGTATTTT.

The rearrangement joins TRBV29-1 to TRBJ2-7; tentatively, D is TRBD2 (6 bases). V was pared by 7 bases and J by 0 bases, with 16 bases between. The CDR3 is 14 residues long. Germline V gives CDR1 SQVTM, CDR2 ANQGSEA. CDR3 in DNA: TGCAGCGCCAATATCGGGGGTAACTCCTACGAGCAGTACTTC. The encoded protein is CSANIGGNSYEQYF.

The rearrangement joins TRBV2 to TRBJ1-2; 7 bases are shared with TRBD1. This CDR3 has 16 residues. Losses at the gene ends were 2 bases for V and 4 bases for J; bases not matched to a gene: 10. Germline values: CDR1 SNHLY, CDR2 FYNNEI. CDR3 in amino acids: CASSEQGQLSLYGYTF. The CDR3 DNA reads TGTGCCAGCAGTGAACAGGGACAGCTATCTCTCTATGGCTACACCTTC.

CDR3 bases: TGTGCCAGCAGTAATGATGGGACAGGGGGACAGCCCCAGCATTTT. Amino acids: CASSNDGTGGQPQHF. This chain uses TRBV6-5 with TRBJ1-5, with TRBD1 matching 11 bases. V lost 5 bases to trimming and J lost 7 bases; unmatched junction nucleotides: 7. CDR1 and CDR2 (germline): MNHEY, SVGAGI. The CDR3 is 15 residues long.

The chain's CDR3 is CASSQDLLYQPQHF. CDR3 DNA: TGCGCCAGCAGCCAAGATCTACTCTATCAGCCCCAGCATTTT. This rearrangement joins TRBV4-3 to TRBJ1-5; D is ambiguous. V dropped 0 bases and J dropped 5 bases, with 8 bases sitting between them. The CDR3 consists of 14 residues. CDR1 is LGHNA and CDR2 is YSLEER in the germline V gene.

This chain joins TRBV5-5 and TRBJ1-3, with D perhaps matching TRBD1 (6 bases). This CDR3 has 15 residues. With 4 bases removed from V and 2 bases from J, the gap between germline ends came to 13 bases. Germline V gene sequence: CDR1 SGHKS, CDR2 YYEKEE (reference sequence). This CDR3 is CASSPGQTTGNTIYF. CDR3 nucleotide sequence: TGTGCCAGCAGCCCAGGACAGACGACTGGAAACACCATATATTTT.